This section outlines one T cell receptor beta chain sequence together with its context. The count of this clone is one. It has no known antigen specificity. No base-level quality is on record; no much larger clone is a single base apart. The CDR3 measures 15 amino acids from cysteine to phenylalanine. The sequence is cut down to CDR3 DNA, 45 bases in frame from base 1. Trimmed from V: 0 bases; trimmed from J: 1 base; junction bases lacking a gene match: 2. CDR1 is given as MNHEY and CDR2 as SVGAGI, both from the germline V gene. The data are from a study of OX40 agonist ivuxolimab in advanced cancers. The study in broad terms: Ivuxolimab, which targeted the costimulatory receptor OX40 (CD134), was an agonistic, fully human IgG2 monoclonal antibody. Intravenous ivuxolimab was administered to patients every 2 weeks at six dose levels: 0.01, 0.1, 0.3, 1.5, 3 and 10 mg/kg. Among the approximately 54 dose-escalation patients, some 19 had hepatocellular carcinoma, around 15 melanoma, 9 renal cell carcinoma and 9 head and neck cancer. A male proportion of nearly 85% and a mean age of around 60 years, ranging from about 20 to 80, were recorded for the dose-escalation cohort. Patients were allowed to have had prior anti-PD-1, anti-PD-L1 or anti-CTLA-4 therapy, and approximately 41% of the dose-escalation patients had previously received checkpoint inhibitors. Partial responses occurred in three dose-escalation patients: two with cutaneous melanoma and one with hepatocellular carcinoma. Peripheral TCRbeta sequencing was intended to test whether TCR sequence diversity was altered and clonal T-cell expansion was caused by ivuxolimab. The paper describes the monotherapy dose-escalation part (N of about 47 patients) of the phase I trial of ivuxolimab. General conclusions and limits of the study: Low levels of normalized T-cell clonal expansion were also seen in some nonresponding patients. At doses of 0.1 to 3.0 mg/kg, clonal expansion of both CD4+ and CD8+ blood T cells was observed from baseline to week 6. Partial responders in the 0.1-3.0 mg/kg groups had among the lowest normalized peripheral clonal expansion, especially among CD8+ T cells. The antigen specificity of the peripheral T cells that underwent clonal expansion was not determined. On average, CD8+ T cells showed more expanded clones than CD4+ T cells after ivuxolimab.

Patients with autoimmune disease history or receiving systemic immunosuppression were excluded from the trial. In every dose cohort, peripheral blood was drawn for TCR sequencing at baseline, cycle 4 day 1, and cycle 7 day 1. Samples came from an open-label, multicenter, first-in-human phase I dose-escalation trial of ivuxolimab. Adults with locally advanced or metastatic melanoma, renal cell carcinoma, hepatocellular carcinoma or head and neck squamous cell carcinoma were enrolled in the trial. Before TCR sequencing, CD4+ and CD8+ T cells were separately sorted from peripheral blood. Genomic DNA was extracted from sorted cells for sequencing of the TCRbeta CDR3 region. The immunoSEQ Assay was used for sequencing of TCRbeta CDR3 regions. This is the immuneACCESS table as TCRdb keeps it, with only in-frame sequences that have V and J called. A part of the clones is gone; compared with another copy, unresolved V genes explain less than half, and the rest is unexplained. Within this sample are about 73,000 clones, with 85% to 90% of them counted one time only. The ten largest account for around 0.8% of the sample.

The material sequenced was CD4+ or CD8+ T cells sorted from blood, taken in a trial of the OX40 agonist ivuxolimab. The clonotype comes from an adult with an advanced solid tumor such as melanoma, head and neck, liver or kidney cancer. Rearrangement joined TRBV6-5 to TRBJ2-7; 8 of the junction bases match TRBD1. The CDR3 has the sequence CASSYSDRVSYEQYF. The nucleotide sequence reads as follows: TGTGCCAGCAGTTACTCGGACAGGGTATCCTACGAGCAGTACTTC.